This T cell receptor (beta chain) was documented in a study of blood T cell repertoires in COVID-19. Only in-frame clones appear in the TCRdb table, and some are missing; sequencing was by immunoSEQ multiplex PCR. The table lists a few hundred thousand clones, roughly nine tenths of them singletons. The CDR3 totals 13 residues. The germline V gene encodes CDR1 MNHEY and CDR2 SVGEGT. V gave up 4 bases and J gave up 7 bases, with 13 bases separating them. The clonotype comes from a human donor in a cohort exposed to, infected with or recovered from COVID-19 (not recorded which). The donor label of this sample is uncertain. The sequenced sample consisted of PBMCs or T cells enriched from blood (not recorded which). The V gene is TRBV6-2 or TRBV6-3, the J gene TRBJ1-1; tentative D call: TRBD1 (6 bases). Here the CDR3 DNA reads TGTGCCAGCAGTTCGGCGGCGGACAGTGAAGCTTTCTTT. Amino acid sequence: CASSSAADSEAFF.